Following are 31 T cell receptor beta chains from one sample sequenced in a study of shared clonotypes between healthy human individuals. Using immunoSEQ multiplex PCR, the repertoire was profiled, and TCRdb retains in-frame clones only, with some absent. The sample has hundreds of thousands of clones, 95% to 96% seen once. Terminally differentiated effector memory CD45RA+ cells were excluded from the naive CD8 cells, which were CD45RO-negative and positively selected for CCR7. Sequencing input: naive CD8+ T cells sorted from blood. The receptors derive from a woman aged 25-40 years in good health.

The gene calls are TRBV7-7 and TRBJ2-7; perhaps TRBD2 as D (6 bases). The CDR3 loop spans 14 amino acids. Germline values: CDR1 SSHAT, CDR2 FNYEAQ (reference sequence). The V end was cut by 1 base, the J end by 6 bases, with 13 bases between. The CDR3 DNA is TGTGCCAGCAGCTTAGAAGCGGAGGGTACCGAGCAGTACTTC. Protein: CASSLEAEGTEQYF. The entire variable domain, with the rest obtained from reference TRBV7-7 and TRBJ2-7, is as follows: GAGVSQSPRYKVTKRGQDVTLRCDPISSHATLYWYQQALGQGPEFLTYFNYEAQPDKSGLPSDRFSAERPEGSISTLTIQRTEQRDSAMYRCASSLEAEGTEQYFGPGTRLTVT.

V and J are TRBV19 and TRBJ2-3; 7 bases agree with TRBD1. There are 14 residues in the CDR3. With 6 bases clipped from V and 6 bases from J, the junction kept 9 bases outside the gene matches. In germline, CDR1 is LNHDA, CDR2 SQIVND (reference sequence). In DNA, the CDR3 is TGTGCCAGTAGCCCGACAGGGTACTACGATACGCAGTATTTT. Residues: CASSPTGYYDTQYF. Complete variable domain (other parts from reference TRBV19 and TRBJ2-3): DGGITQSPKYLFRKEGQNVTLSCEQNLNHDAMYWYRQDPGQGLRLIYYSQIVNDFQKGDIAEGYSVSREKKESFPLTVTSAQKNPTAFYLCASSPTGYYDTQYFGPGTRLTVL.

The V gene is TRBV29-1, the J gene TRBJ2-1; no definite D call. Germline CDR1 SQVTM, CDR2 ANQGSEA. V lost 7 bases to trimming and J lost 3 bases, with 4 bases between them. This CDR3 region has 10 residues. The CDR3 DNA follows: TGCAGCGCAAACTACAATGAGCAGTTCTTC. Translation gives CSANYNEQFF.

The chain has TRBV27 and TRBJ2-7, with 9 positions matching TRBD2. CDR1 is MNHEY and CDR2 is SMNVEV in the germline V gene (reference sequence). Losses at the gene ends were 5 bases for V and 6 bases for J; bases not matched to a gene: 11. CDR3 length equals 15 residues. The CDR3 loop is CASSQGPSGNIEQYF. In DNA, the CDR3 is TGTGCCAGCAGTCAAGGGCCTAGCGGGAACATCGAGCAGTACTTC.

This clone came up once. V gene TRBV7-8 combines with J gene TRBJ2-5, with 9 bases matching TRBD1. CDR3 size: 14 residues. In germline, CDR1 is SGHVS, CDR2 FQNEAQ. The trim removed 8 bases at V and 4 bases at J, leaving 8 bases unmatched. In nucleotides, the CDR3 is TGTGCCAGCTACAGGGGGCGCGTGGGAGAGACCCAGTACTTC. Translating it yields CASYRGRVGETQYF.

The chain couples TRBV4-1 to TRBJ2-6; D unclear. This CDR3 region has 18 residues. Germline V gene sequence: CDR1 MGHRA, CDR2 YSYEKL. Trimming left V 0 bases short and J 0 bases short, with 12 bases between. The CDR3 DNA follows: TGCGCCAGCAGCCAAGATCGTTTAGGGAACTCTGGGGCCAACGTCCTGACTTTC. Encoded protein: CASSQDRLGNSGANVLTF.

This clone was counted a single time. The chain has TRBV7-6 and TRBJ2-1; maybe TRBD2 (6 bases). The V end lost 1 base, the J end lost 9 bases, and 10 bases lay between the germline ends. The germline CDR1 and CDR2 sequences are SGHVS and FNYEAQ. The CDR3 has 13 residues. CDR3 DNA: TGTGCCAGCAGCTTAGATATCGGGGGTGAGCAGTTCTTC. This sequence encodes CASSLDIGGEQFF.

CDR3 loop: CASSLVGRLNTEAFF. As DNA, the CDR3 is TGCGCCAGCAGCTTGGTTGGCAGATTGAACACTGAAGCTTTCTTT. The rearrangement uses TRBV5-1 and TRBJ1-1; unclear D gene. Trimming took 0 bases from V and 0 from J, leaving 9 bases between them. This CDR3 is built from 15 residues. Looked up from germline, CDR1 is SGHRS and CDR2 is YFSETQ.

The chain is built from TRBV29-1 and TRBJ2-7; perhaps TRBD2 as D (6 bases). Looked up from germline, CDR1 is SQVTM and CDR2 is ANQGSEA. Trimming stripped 3 bases from V and 6 bases from J, with 12 bases between. The CDR3 spans 12 residues. The CDR3 DNA reads as TGCAGCGTTGAGATCGAGGGAGGCGAGCAGTACTTC. Translating it yields CSVEIEGGEQYF.

This chain uses TRBV27 with TRBJ2-1; 8 bases are a match to TRBD1. The CDR3 loop spans 13 amino acids. Per germline, CDR1 MNHEY and CDR2 SMNVEV (reference sequence). Losses at the gene ends were 0 bases for V and 9 bases for J; bases not matched to a gene: 1. The CDR3 here is CASSLSQGAEQFF. The CDR3 coding sequence is TGTGCCAGCAGTTTATCGCAGGGGGCTGAGCAGTTCTTC.

The chain joins TRBV30 to TRBJ1-5; the match to TRBD1 covers 9 bases. The trim removed 0 bases at V and 5 bases at J, leaving 5 bases unmatched. Germline assignment: CDR1 GTSNPN and CDR2 SVGIG (reference sequence). This CDR3 contains 15 residues. CDR3 nucleotide sequence: TGTGCCTGGAGTGTAGGGACAGGGACTCATCAGCCCCAGCATTTT. This gives the protein CAWSVGTGTHQPQHF.

J is TRBJ2-5 and V is TRBV2, with 10 bases aligning to TRBD1. Germline V gives CDR1 SNHLY, CDR2 FYNNEI. The CDR3 contains 16 residues. After removal of 6 bases from V and 2 bases from J, the junction contained 9 bases not matched to a gene. CDR3 sequence: CASRPRDRGKQETQYF. The CDR3 DNA follows: TGTGCCAGCAGACCCCGGGACAGGGGTAAACAAGAGACCCAGTACTTC. The whole variable domain, remainder taken from reference TRBV2 and TRBJ2-5, is EPEVTQTPSHQVTQMGQEVILRCVPISNHLYFYWYRQILGQKVEFLVSFYNNEISEKSEIFDDQFSVERPDGSNFTLKIRSTKLEDSAMYFCASRPRDRGKQETQYFGPGTRLLVL.

The J gene is TRBJ2-1, the V gene TRBV19; 8 bases are a match to TRBD2. The germline V gene has CDR1 LNHDA and CDR2 SQIVND (reference sequence). V lost 10 bases and J lost 5; bases outside the gene matches: 10. The CDR3 loop spans 14 amino acids. In nucleotides, the CDR3 is TGTGCCATGGGGGAGCGGGAGAACGACAATGAGCAGTTCTTC. This encodes CAMGERENDNEQFF.

This chain joins TRBV5-6 and TRBJ1-2; 9 bases map to TRBD1. J gave up 2 bases and V 2 bases, and 16 bases lay outside the gene matches. The CDR3 extends over 19 amino acids. Germline CDR1 is SGHDT and CDR2 is YYEEEE. CDR3 bases: TGTGCCAGCAGCTTCTTTAGAATAAGGGGACAGGGCATCAACTATGGCTACACCTTC. Translated, it gives CASSFFRIRGQGINYGYTF.

The J gene is TRBJ2-5, the V gene TRBV7-9; a weak D match, TRBD2 (5 bases). The CDR3 length is 13 residues. Trimming left V 6 bases short and J 3 bases short, with 11 bases between. Germline values: CDR1 SEHNR, CDR2 FQNEAQ (reference sequence). The CDR3 DNA is TGTGCCAGCAGATCGACTACAAAAGAGACCCAGTACTTC. This translates into CASRSTTKETQYF.

The genes are TRBV11-2 and TRBJ2-5, with D perhaps matching TRBD2 (5 bases). TRBJ2-7 explains the end of the DNA better; the J call may be wrong. The CDR3 has 13 amino acids. Germline lookup yields CDR1 SGHAT and CDR2 FQNNGV. The CDR3 region has the DNA TGTGCCAGCAGGGGAGAAGGCCCCTACGAGCAGTACTTC. This encodes CASRGEGPYEQYF.

This chain links TRBV7-2 with TRBJ2-1; 8 positions agree with TRBD1. Per the germline V gene, CDR1 is SGHTA and CDR2 is FQGNSA. V shed 1 base and J 2 bases; nucleotides not matched to a gene: 4. The length of the CDR3 is 16 residues. The CDR3 bases are TGTGCCAGCAGCTTAGGGACAGGGTGGACCTACAATGAGCAGTTCTTC. It encodes CASSLGTGWTYNEQFF.

This chain connects TRBV6-5 to TRBJ1-5, with a weak D call TRBD1 (5 bases). The V end lost 2 bases, the J end lost 3 bases, and 8 bases lay between the germline ends. There are 14 residues in the CDR3. CDR1 and CDR2 from the germline V gene are MNHEY and SVGAGI. DNA of the CDR3: TGTGCCAGCAGTTACCGACAGTACAATCAGCCCCAGCATTTT. Amino acids: CASSYRQYNQPQHF.

The rearrangement joins TRBV13 to TRBJ2-7, with D maybe TRBD2 (5 bases). This CDR3 is 15 amino acids long. V lost 5 bases to trimming and J lost 1 base, with 15 bases between them. In germline, CDR1 is PRHDT, CDR2 FYEKMQ (reference sequence). The CDR3 region is CASSPPQRRSYEQYF. CDR3 bases: TGTGCCAGCAGCCCACCGCAGCGGAGGTCCTACGAGCAGTACTTC.

V is TRBV27 and J is TRBJ1-5; tentative D call: TRBD1 (6 bases). This CDR3 region has 14 residues. Germline V gene lookup returns CDR1 MNHEY and CDR2 SMNVEV (reference sequence). Trimming left V 6 bases short and J 6 bases short, with 15 bases between. The CDR3 protein is CASRRTGSSQPQHF. CDR3 DNA sequence: TGTGCCAGCAGGCGAACAGGGTCTAGTCAGCCCCAGCATTTT.

The chain links TRBV4-1 to TRBJ2-3; D may be TRBD2 (5 bases). Germline CDR1 and CDR2: MGHRA and YSYEKL. Between the trimmed V and J ends, which lost 1 base and 10 bases, there was a span of 15 bases. CDR3 length: 14 residues. This chain's CDR3 is CASSQAPTTGSQYF. For the CDR3, the DNA is TGCGCCAGCAGCCAAGCCCCGACTACCGGGTCGCAGTATTTT.

This rearrangement joins TRBV19 to TRBJ2-7, with a possible D match to TRBD1 (6 bases). Germline values: CDR1 LNHDA, CDR2 SQIVND (reference sequence). This CDR3 comprises 14 residues. V lost 6 bases and J lost 3, with 15 bases in between. The CDR3 region is CASSFRGPIYEQYF. Written as DNA, the CDR3 is TGTGCCAGTAGCTTCAGGGGCCCCATCTACGAGCAGTACTTC.

As regards this clone: Other DNA variants within this sample encode the same CDR3. The rearrangement joins TRBV11-2 to TRBJ2-7, with D maybe TRBD2 (5 bases). Trimming cost V 3 bases and J 3 bases, with 9 bases left between them. In germline, CDR1 is SGHAT, CDR2 FQNNGV. This CDR3 contains 13 residues. The CDR3 here is CASSLEDGYEQYF. CDR3 nucleotides: TGTGCCAGCAGCTTGGAGGACGGCTACGAGCAGTACTTC.

The V call is TRBV7-9, the J call TRBJ2-3; D might be TRBD1 (5 bases). V shed 1 base and J shed 2 bases, with 10 bases lying between them. This CDR3 is 15 amino acids long. In germline, CDR1 is SEHNR, CDR2 FQNEAQ (reference sequence). The CDR3 DNA follows: TGTGCCAGCAGCTTAGGTGACAGACCCACAGATACGCAGTATTTT. This gives the protein CASSLGDRPTDTQYF.

The chain links TRBV14 to TRBJ1-3; D gene unclear. The V end was cut by 1 base, the J end by 0 bases, with 10 bases between. The CDR3 runs 16 residues. Germline V gene sequence: CDR1 SGHDN, CDR2 FVKESK. The CDR3 DNA follows: TGTGCCAGCAGCCAAGGAGGGTTTTACTCTGGAAACACCATATATTTT. Protein: CASSQGGFYSGNTIYF.

The rearrangement uses TRBV2 and TRBJ1-2; unclear D gene. The CDR3 is made up of 15 amino acids. Per the germline V gene, CDR1 is SNHLY and CDR2 is FYNNEI. The germline V and J ends were trimmed by 2 bases and 8 bases, with 18 bases remaining between them. CDR3 residues: CASSEYRGHERGYTF. The CDR3 bases are TGTGCCAGCAGTGAATATCGTGGGCACGAGAGAGGCTACACCTTC.

This clone appeared once. V is TRBV11-2 and J is TRBJ2-5, with D possibly called TRBD1 or TRBD2 (5 bases each). The germline gives CDR1 SGHAT, CDR2 FQNNGV. The CDR3 is made up of 17 amino acids. The germline V and J ends were trimmed by 4 bases and 5 bases, with 23 bases remaining between them. The CDR3 sequence: CASSSRWGNVGGETQYF. In DNA, the CDR3 is TGTGCCAGCAGCTCCAGATGGGGGAACGTTGGTGGGGAGACCCAGTACTTC.

The chain links TRBV4-1 to TRBJ2-7; TRBD2 matches at 10 bases. CDR3 length: 15 amino acids. Trimming took 2 bases from V and 2 from J; bases not matched to a gene: 3. The V gene's germline CDR1 is MGHRA and CDR2 YSYEKL. In nucleotides, the CDR3 is TGCGCCAGCAGCCAAAGTCTAGCGGGGGCCTACGAGCAGTACTTC. It translates to CASSQSLAGAYEQYF.

This chain connects TRBV27 to TRBJ1-4; D gene uncertain. The CDR3 length is 14 residues. V lost 7 bases and J 5 bases, leaving 14 bases between the germline ends. Germline V gene sequence: CDR1 MNHEY, CDR2 SMNVEV (reference sequence). CDR3 in amino acids: CASTRTGGNEKLFF. Here the CDR3 DNA reads TGTGCCAGCACTAGGACGGGTGGGAATGAAAAACTGTTTTTT.

The chain combines TRBV7-6 with TRBJ2-3; the match to TRBD1 covers 8 bases. CDR1 is SGHVS, CDR2 FNYEAQ, per germline. Germline trimming cut 4 bases from V and 0 bases from J; bases unmatched to any gene: 21. The CDR3 is 21 amino acids. CDR3 coding DNA: TGTGCCAGCAGCTCCGGGGAGACAGGGGACCCGTTCTTCTCTAGCACAGATACGCAGTATTTT. Amino acids: CASSSGETGDPFFSSTDTQYF. Supplemented by reference TRBV7-6 and TRBJ2-3, the full variable domain reads GAGVSQSPRYKVTKRGQDVALRCDPISGHVSLYWYRQALGQGPEFLTYFNYEAQQDKSGLPNDRFSAERPEGSISTLTIQRTEQRDSAMYRCASSSGETGDPFFSSTDTQYFGPGTRLTVL.

CDR3 bases: TGTGCCAGCAGTTATGGTCCGGACGGTCAGCCCCAGCATTTT. It codes for CASSYGPDGQPQHF. The genes are TRBV6-6 and TRBJ1-5; D is undetermined. The CDR3 runs to 14 residues. Trimming took 3 bases from V and 6 from J, leaving 12 bases between them. CDR1 is MNHNY, CDR2 SVGAGI, per germline (reference sequence).